Each of the 7 T cell receptor beta chains below was sequenced from the same sample in a study of patients and donors after allogeneic stem cell transplantation. TCRdb re-called the RT-PCR reads with MiXCR, one entry per CDR3 protein. The repertoire holds 30,000 to 35,000 distinct CDR3 sequences, 6.8% seen once, with just under 35% in the top ten. The sequenced sample consisted of blood, either unsorted or a sorted T cell fraction (not recorded which). Receptors were obtained from a human donor who was either an allogeneic HSCT recipient or a stem cell or donor lymphocyte infusion donor (not recorded which). It is not recorded whose cells these are; they may come from a transplant donor.

There are many counts of this clonotype. This chain uses TRBV5-1 with TRBJ2-2; 7 nucleotides line up with TRBD2. CDR1 is SGHRS and CDR2 is YFSETQ in the germline V gene. This CDR3 has 14 residues. Trimming removed 4 bases from V and 6 bases from J; junction bases left unmatched: 6. The CDR3 bases are TGCGCCAGCAGCCCCACGGGAGGATCCGGGGAGCTGTTTTTT. This encodes CASSPTGGSGELFF. Full variable domain (remainder filled in from reference TRBV5-1 and TRBJ2-2): KAGVTQTPRYLIKTRGQQVTLSCSPISGHRSVSWYQQTPGQGLQFLFEYFSETQRNKGNFPGRFSGRQFSNSRSEMNVSTLELGDSALYLCASSPTGGSGELFFGEGSRLTVL.

This clonotype qualifies as medium-sized (0.01 to 0.1%). V usage is TRBV20-1 and J usage is TRBJ2-2; 8 bases are shared with TRBD2. This CDR3 has 12 amino acids. The ends lost 6 bases at V and 6 bases at J; junction bases unmatched: 3. CDR1 is DFQATT and CDR2 is SNEGSKA in the germline V gene (reference sequence). The CDR3 DNA reads TGCAGTGCACCGGGAGGGCCCGGGGAGCTGTTTTTT. Amino acids: CSAPGGPGELFF.

This clonotype was counted many times. The V call is TRBV25-1, the J call TRBJ2-5; TRBD2 matches at 10 bases. This CDR3 is 13 amino acids long. Germline trimming cut 6 bases from V and 5 bases from J; bases unmatched to any gene: 3. CDR1 and CDR2 (germline): MGHDK, SYGVNS. CDR3 DNA sequence: TGTGCCAGCAGCTATAGCGGGAGGGAGACCCAGTACTTC. Protein sequence: CASSYSGRETQYF.

This clonotype was detected ten times or more. The chain recombines TRBV6-6 with TRBJ2-6; 8 bases line up with TRBD2. In germline, CDR1 is MNHNY, CDR2 SVGAGI (reference sequence). V trimming: 7 bases; J trimming: 4 bases; junction bases outside the gene matches: 9. The CDR3 has 16 residues. CDR3 amino acids: CASTSTGGTGANVLTF. The CDR3 bases are TGTGCCAGCACTTCCACGGGAGGGACCGGGGCCAACGTCCTGACTTTC.

This clonotype occurred many times. V and J are TRBV12-3 or TRBV12-4 and TRBJ2-1; no definite D call. This CDR3 has 11 amino acids. Trimming stripped 5 bases from V and 2 bases from J, with 1 base between. The CDR3 region has the DNA TGTGCCAGCAGTGCCTACAATGAGCAGTTCTTC. This codes for CASSAYNEQFF.

This clonotype was seen at least ten times. The chain combines TRBV4-2 with TRBJ2-3; TRBD2 matches 11 bases. Germline V gives CDR1 LGHNA, CDR2 YNFKEQ. The CDR3 sequence is 15 residues long. The trim removed 0 bases at V and 4 bases at J, leaving 0 bases unmatched. Here the CDR3 DNA reads TGTGCCAGCAGCCAAGAACTAGCGGGAGCAGATACGCAGTATTTT. Protein sequence: CASSQELAGADTQYF.

This clonotype was seen ten or more times. The CDR3: CASSQAVGREETQYF. The CDR3 DNA reads as TGTGCCAGCAGCCAAGCGGTCGGGAGGGAAGAGACCCAGTACTTC. The chain is built from TRBV3-1 and TRBJ2-5; 8 bases match TRBD2. The V segment lost 1 base and the J segment 3 bases; nucleotides outside the gene matches: 4. Germline CDR1 reads LGHDT; CDR2 reads YNNKEL (reference sequence). The CDR3 extends over 15 amino acids.